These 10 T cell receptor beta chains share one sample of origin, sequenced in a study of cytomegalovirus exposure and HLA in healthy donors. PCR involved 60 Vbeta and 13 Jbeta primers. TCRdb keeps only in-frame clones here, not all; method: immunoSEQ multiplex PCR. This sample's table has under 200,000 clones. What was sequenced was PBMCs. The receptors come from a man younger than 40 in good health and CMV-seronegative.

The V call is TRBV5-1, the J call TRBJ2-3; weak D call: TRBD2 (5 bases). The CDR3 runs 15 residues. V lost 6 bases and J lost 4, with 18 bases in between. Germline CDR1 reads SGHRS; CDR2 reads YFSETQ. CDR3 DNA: TGCGCCAGCACTTCTCCGGGATCGGTGGCAGATACGCAGTATTTT. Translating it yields CASTSPGSVADTQYF.

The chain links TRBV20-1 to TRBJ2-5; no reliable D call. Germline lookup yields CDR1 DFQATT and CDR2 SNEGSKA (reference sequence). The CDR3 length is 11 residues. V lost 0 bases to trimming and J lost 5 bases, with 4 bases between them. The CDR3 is CSAREAETQYF. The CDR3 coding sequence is TGCAGTGCTAGAGAGGCCGAGACCCAGTACTTC.

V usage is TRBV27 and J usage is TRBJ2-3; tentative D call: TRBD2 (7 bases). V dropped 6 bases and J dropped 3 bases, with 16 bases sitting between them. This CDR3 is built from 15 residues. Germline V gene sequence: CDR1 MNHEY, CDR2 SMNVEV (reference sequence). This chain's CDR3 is CASRPRGRGTDTQYF. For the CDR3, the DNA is TGTGCCAGCAGACCACGGGGGAGGGGGACAGATACGCAGTATTTT.

CDR3 in DNA: TGTGCCAGCAGTGAGAAATATAGCGGGGGACTCATTACAGATACGCAGTATTTT. It translates to CASSEKYSGGLITDTQYF. This chain uses TRBV2 with TRBJ2-3; TRBD2 agrees at 9 bases. With 3 bases clipped from V and 3 bases from J, the junction kept 13 bases outside the gene matches. CDR1 and CDR2 from the germline V gene are SNHLY and FYNNEI. This CDR3 is built from 18 residues.

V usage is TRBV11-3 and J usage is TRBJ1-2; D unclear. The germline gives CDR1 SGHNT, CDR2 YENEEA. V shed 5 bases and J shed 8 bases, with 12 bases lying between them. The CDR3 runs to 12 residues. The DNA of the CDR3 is TGTGCCAGCAGCAAAGGAGGTAACGGCTACACCTTC. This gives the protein CASSKGGNGYTF.

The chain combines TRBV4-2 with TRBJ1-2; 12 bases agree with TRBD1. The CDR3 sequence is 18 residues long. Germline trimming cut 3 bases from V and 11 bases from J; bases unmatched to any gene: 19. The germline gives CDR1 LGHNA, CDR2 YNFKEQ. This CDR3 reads CASSQARDRGLGGWGYTF. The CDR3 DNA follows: TGTGCCAGCAGCCAGGCCCGGGACAGGGGGCTCGGAGGGTGGGGATACACCTTC.

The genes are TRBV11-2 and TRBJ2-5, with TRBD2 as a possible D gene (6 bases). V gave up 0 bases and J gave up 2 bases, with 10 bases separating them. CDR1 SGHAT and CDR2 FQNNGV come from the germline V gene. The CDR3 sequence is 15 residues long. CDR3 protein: CASSLDRGVQETQYF. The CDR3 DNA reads TGTGCCAGCAGCTTAGATCGCGGGGTACAAGAGACCCAGTACTTC.

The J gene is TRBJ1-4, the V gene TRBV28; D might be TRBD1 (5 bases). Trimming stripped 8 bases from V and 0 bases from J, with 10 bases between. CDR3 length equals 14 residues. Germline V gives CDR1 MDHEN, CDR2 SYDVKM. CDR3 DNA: TGTGCCAGCGGGGGGACGACAACTAATGAAAAACTGTTTTTT. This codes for CASGGTTTNEKLFF.

CDR3 DNA sequence: TGTGCCAGCAGCAAAGGAGGGGAAATAGCGGGAGGGCCGTACTTC. This encodes CASSKGGEIAGGPYF. V gene TRBV21-1 combines with J gene TRBJ2-7; the table's D call, TRBD2, has no DNA check behind it. TRBV21-1 is described as a pseudogene. The CDR3 sequence is 15 residues long.

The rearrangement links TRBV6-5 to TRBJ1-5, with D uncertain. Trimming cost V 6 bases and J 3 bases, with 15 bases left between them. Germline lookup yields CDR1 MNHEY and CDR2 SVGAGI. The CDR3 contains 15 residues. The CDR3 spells CASSLSAGLNQPQHF. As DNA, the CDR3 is TGTGCCAGCAGCCTATCCGCAGGTCTCAATCAGCCCCAGCATTTT.